The 32 T cell receptor beta chains below all came from one sample that was sequenced in a study of OX40 agonist ivuxolimab in advanced cancers. Libraries were prepared by immunoSEQ multiplex PCR; TCRdb keeps only in-frame clonotypes and omits some of them. The data contain approximately 66,000 clones, less than 90% of them seen just once; the ten biggest clones take up approximately 3.2%. Sequenced here: CD4+ or CD8+ T cells sorted from blood, sampled in a trial of the OX40 agonist ivuxolimab. These receptors were collected from an adult with an advanced solid tumor such as melanoma, head and neck, liver or kidney cancer.

The V call is TRBV18, the J call TRBJ2-5; 8 nucleotides line up with TRBD2. CDR1 and CDR2 (germline): KGHSH, LQKENI. V was pared by 2 bases and J by 1 base, with 3 bases of the junction left unmatched. This CDR3 comprises 15 residues. The DNA of the CDR3 is TGTGCCAGCTCACCAGGGCGGGGGGTCCAAGAGACCCAGTACTTC. Translated: CASSPGRGVQETQYF. Full variable domain (outside the CDR3, taken from reference TRBV18 and TRBJ2-5): NAGVMQNPRHLVRRRGQEARLRCSPMKGHSHVYWYRQLPEEGLKFMVYLQKENIIDESGMPKERFSAEFPKEGPSILRIQQVVRGDSAAYFCASSPGRGVQETQYFGPGTRLLVL.

In its sample, this clone was seen a few times. The gene calls are TRBV2 and TRBJ2-7; TRBD2 matches at 16 bases. Trimming at V came to 8 bases and at J to 3 bases, leaving 19 bases not matched to a gene. The germline V gene encodes CDR1 SNHLY and CDR2 FYNNEI. The length of the CDR3 is 20 residues. CDR3: CASGGTSGGAAPRALYEQYF. The DNA for the CDR3 is TGTGCCAGCGGAGGGACTAGCGGGGGGGCCGCGCCGAGGGCTCTCTACGAGCAGTACTTC. Based on the CDR3 plus reference TRBV2 and TRBJ2-7, the full variable domain is EPEVTQTPSHQVTQMGQEVILRCVPISNHLYFYWYRQILGQKVEFLVSFYNNEISEKSEIFDDQFSVERPDGSNFTLKIRSTKLEDSAMYFCASGGTSGGAAPRALYEQYFGPGTRLTVT.

This rearrangement joins TRBV15 to TRBJ1-4, with 7 bases identical to TRBD1. The length of the CDR3 is 15 residues. The ends lost 0 bases at V and 5 bases at J; junction bases unmatched: 3. CDR1 LNHNV and CDR2 YYDKDF come from the germline V gene (reference sequence). CDR3 coding DNA: TGTGCCACCAGCAGAGATAAACAGGGGAATGAAAAACTGTTTTTT. The encoded protein is CATSRDKQGNEKLFF.

This rearrangement joins TRBV7-9 to TRBJ2-7; 7 bases fit TRBD1. The junction had 4 bases not matched to a gene; V was cut back by 5 bases and J by 0 bases. Germline loops: CDR1 SEHNR, CDR2 FQNEAQ (reference sequence). The CDR3 contains 14 residues. The CDR3: CASSPQGSSYEQYF. Here the CDR3 DNA reads TGTGCCAGCAGCCCACAGGGGAGCTCCTACGAGCAGTACTTC.

CDR3 nucleotide sequence: TGCAGCGTTGAGAGGGGAACGGGGAATGAGCAGTTCTTC. Translation gives CSVERGTGNEQFF. J is TRBJ2-1 and V is TRBV29-1; D possibly matches TRBD1 or TRBD2 (5 bases each). The CDR3 length is 13 residues. Trimming cost V 3 bases and J 7 bases, with 13 bases left between them. Germline CDR1 SQVTM, CDR2 ANQGSEA.

This sequence joins TRBV7-9 and TRBJ2-5; D is ambiguous. Trimming shortened V by 5 bases and J by 4 bases, and 5 bases separated the two germline ends. Per germline, CDR1 SEHNR and CDR2 FQNEAQ (reference sequence). The CDR3 spans 11 residues. The CDR3 coding sequence is TGTGCCAGCAGCAGAGGAGAGACCCAGTACTTC. Translation gives CASSRGETQYF.

The V and J genes are TRBV6-6 and TRBJ1-2, with 7 nucleotides matching TRBD1. With V trimmed by 0 bases and J by 6 bases, 1 base remained unmatched. CDR3 length: 13 residues. Germline V gene data show CDR1 as MNHNY and CDR2 as SVGAGI (reference sequence). CDR3: CASSYSGQDGYTF. CDR3 sequence (DNA): TGTGCCAGCAGTTACTCAGGACAGGATGGCTACACCTTC.

This chain links TRBV29-1 with TRBJ2-1, with a tentative D call TRBD2 (6 bases). Trimming stripped 5 bases from V and 10 bases from J, with 21 bases between. Germline lookup yields CDR1 SQVTM and CDR2 ANQGSEA. This CDR3 has 14 residues. Here the CDR3 DNA reads TGCAGCGTTCATACATCCCAGGGACTTACCGAGCAGTTCTTC. Protein: CSVHTSQGLTEQFF.

This clone has only a few counts. This chain joins TRBV9 and TRBJ2-1, with TRBD2 identical over 9 bases. CDR1 is SGDLS and CDR2 is YYNGEE in the germline V gene. J was trimmed by 10 bases and V by 5 bases; bases with no gene match: 13. This CDR3 has 15 residues. CDR3 bases: TGTGCCAGCAGGGAAGGCGGGGGGGCGATGGACGAGCAGTTCTTC. Encoded protein: CASREGGGAMDEQFF.

The sample holds a few counts of this clone. This CDR3 reads CASSYGPYGYTF. The CDR3 DNA reads as TGTGCCAGCAGTTACGGCCCTTATGGCTACACCTTC. The chain couples TRBV6-5 to TRBJ1-2; the D is unclear. Per germline, CDR1 MNHEY and CDR2 SVGAGI. The CDR3 spans 12 residues. The germline V and J ends were trimmed by 2 bases and 5 bases, with 6 bases remaining between them.

CDR3 in DNA: TGTGCCAGCACCCCCTTATCTGGGGCCAACGTCCTGACTTTC. Encoded protein: CASTPLSGANVLTF. The rearrangement links TRBV9 to TRBJ2-6; D remains unclear. Germline V CDR1 and CDR2: SGDLS, YYNGEE. The CDR3 sequence is 14 residues long. The V and J ends lost 6 bases and 1 base respectively, with 8 bases between them.

This chain links TRBV9 with TRBJ2-3; D gene ambiguous. V dropped 1 base and J dropped 3 bases, with 3 bases sitting between them. The germline V gene has CDR1 SGDLS and CDR2 YYNGEE. There are 12 residues in the CDR3. The CDR3 protein is CASSVMTDTQYF. The CDR3 DNA follows: TGTGCCAGCAGCGTAATGACAGATACGCAGTATTTT.

As DNA, the CDR3 is TGTGCCAGCAGGCGACAGGGAGGAGGGCGTCAGCCCCAGCATTTT. It translates to CASRRQGGGRQPQHF. The chain recombines TRBV6-5 with TRBJ1-5; 7 bases are shared with TRBD1. After removal of 6 bases from V and 6 bases from J, the junction contained 11 bases not matched to a gene. Germline V CDR1 and CDR2: MNHEY, SVGAGI. This CDR3 is built from 15 residues.

This clone was detected once. V and J are TRBV7-2 and TRBJ1-6; TRBD1 matches at 7 bases. V was clipped by 1 base and J by 8 bases; unmatched bases: 5. The CDR3 covers 15 residues. CDR1 and CDR2 (germline): SGHTA, FQGNSA. The CDR3 sequence is CASSLEGTADSPLHF. The CDR3 bases are TGTGCCAGCAGCTTAGAGGGGACAGCTGATTCACCCCTCCACTTT.

V gene TRBV9 combines with J gene TRBJ2-2; D is undetermined. Germline V gene lookup returns CDR1 SGDLS and CDR2 YYNGEE. V was pared by 1 base and J by 6 bases, with 10 bases between. The CDR3 extends over 14 amino acids. The CDR3 DNA reads TGTGCCAGCAGCGTAACCCCCCTGGCCGGGGAGCTGTTTTTT. This encodes CASSVTPLAGELFF.

V is TRBV19 and J is TRBJ2-1; D possibly corresponds to TRBD1 (5 bases). The CDR3 is 14 amino acids. The germline gives CDR1 LNHDA, CDR2 SQIVND (reference sequence). V lost 7 bases, J lost 8 bases, and 18 bases lay in between. The CDR3 nucleotides read TGTGCCAGTATTTGGGGCTCCGGGCCGTATGAGCAGTTCTTC. It translates to CASIWGSGPYEQFF. Based on the CDR3 plus reference TRBV19 and TRBJ2-1, the full variable domain is DGGITQSPKYLFRKEGQNVTLSCEQNLNHDAMYWYRQDPGQGLRLIYYSQIVNDFQKGDIAEGYSVSREKKESFPLTVTSAQKNPTAFYLCASIWGSGPYEQFFGPGTRLTVL.

CDR3 residues: CASSLDSEAFF. Written as DNA, the CDR3 is TGTGCCAGCAGCTTGGACAGTGAAGCTTTCTTT. The V gene is TRBV5-6, the J gene TRBJ1-1; unclear D gene. The length of the CDR3 is 11 residues. The germline gives CDR1 SGHDT, CDR2 YYEEEE. With 0 bases removed from V and 7 bases from J, the gap between germline ends came to 4 bases.

To note about this clone: This sample includes further DNA sequences coding for the same CDR3. This sequence joins TRBV5-1 and TRBJ2-7; TRBD1 matches at 9 bases. CDR1 is SGHRS, CDR2 YFSETQ, per germline. The CDR3 loop spans 14 amino acids. V was clipped by 5 bases and J by 4 bases; unmatched bases: 7. CDR3 sequence (DNA): TGCGCCAGCAGTACCGGGACAGGGATTTACGAGCAGTACTTC. Amino acid sequence: CASSTGTGIYEQYF.

The sample holds a few counts of this clone. This rearrangement joins TRBV23-1 to TRBJ1-1, with 11 bases lining up with TRBD1. TRBV23-1 is recorded as an ORF, its role being uncertain. V lost 3 bases and J lost 3; bases outside the gene matches: 3. The CDR3 sequence is 15 residues long. The CDR3 protein is CASSQDRGRDTEAFF. DNA of the CDR3: TGCGCCAGCAGTCAGGACAGGGGGCGCGACACTGAAGCTTTCTTT.

The rearrangement joins TRBV5-4 to TRBJ1-2; 10 bases agree with TRBD1. The germline CDR1 and CDR2 sequences are SGHNT and YYREEE (reference sequence). Germline trimming cut 5 bases from V and 8 bases from J; bases unmatched to any gene: 9. This CDR3 region has 14 residues. The CDR3 DNA reads TGTGCCAGCAGGATGACAGGGGGCGGTTGGGGCTACACCTTC. This gives the protein CASRMTGGGWGYTF. Full variable domain (outside the CDR3, taken from reference TRBV5-4 and TRBJ1-2): ETGVTQSPTHLIKTRGQQVTLRCSSQSGHNTVSWYQQALGQGPQFIFQYYREEENGRGNFPPRFSGLQFPNYSSELNVNALELDDSALYLCASRMTGGGWGYTFGSGTRLTVV.

V gene TRBV11-2 combines with J gene TRBJ2-7; TRBD1 agrees at 9 bases. Germline-derived CDR1 and CDR2 are SGHAT and FQNNGV. The CDR3 has 16 residues. V lost 1 base, J lost 0 bases, and 4 bases stayed unmatched. The CDR3 is CASSLGPGQGSYEQYF. The CDR3, as DNA: TGTGCCAGCAGCTTAGGTCCGGGACAGGGCTCCTACGAGCAGTACTTC.

This clone was picked up a small number of times. The V and J genes are TRBV11-2 and TRBJ2-5; 7 nucleotides agree with TRBD1. The V segment lost 8 bases and the J segment 2 bases; nucleotides outside the gene matches: 8. The CDR3 loop spans 14 amino acids. Germline lookup yields CDR1 SGHAT and CDR2 FQNNGV. The CDR3 sequence is CASSKGATQETQYF. The CDR3 DNA reads as TGTGCCAGCTCCAAGGGGGCTACTCAAGAGACCCAGTACTTC.

The V call is TRBV11-2, the J call TRBJ2-2, with D uncertain. The CDR3 extends over 12 amino acids. The V end lost 4 bases, the J end lost 4 bases, and 4 bases lay between the germline ends. Looked up from germline, CDR1 is SGHAT and CDR2 is FQNNGV. The CDR3 DNA reads as TGTGCCAGCAGCTGGTCCACCGGGGAGCTGTTTTTT. Protein product: CASSWSTGELFF. The full variable domain, with the rest looked up from reference TRBV11-2 and TRBJ2-2, is EAGVAQSPRYKIIEKRQSVAFWCNPISGHATLYWYQQILGQGPKLLIQFQNNGVVDDSQLPKDRFSAERLKGVDSTLKIQPAKLEDSAVYLCASSWSTGELFFGEGSRLTVL.

The chain uses TRBV5-5 and TRBJ1-5, with a possible D match to TRBD1 (5 bases). V was trimmed by 0 bases and J by 2 bases, leaving 9 bases between them. This CDR3 spans 15 amino acids. Per germline, CDR1 SGHKS and CDR2 YYEKEE (reference sequence). CDR3 loop: CASSLGGRGNQPQHF. CDR3 DNA: TGTGCCAGCAGCTTGGGAGGCAGGGGCAATCAGCCCCAGCATTTT.

The chain has TRBV30 and TRBJ1-2, with D uncertain. Germline CDR1 GTSNPN, CDR2 SVGIG (reference sequence). The CDR3 is 13 amino acids. The germline V and J ends were trimmed by 0 bases and 7 bases, with 12 bases remaining between them. CDR3 loop: CAWSVRTDFGYTF. DNA of the CDR3: TGTGCCTGGAGTGTACGGACGGACTTTGGCTACACCTTC. Variable domain in full (rest from reference TRBV30 and TRBJ1-2): SQTIHQWPATLVQPVGSPLSLECTVEGTSNPNLYWYRQAAGRGLQLLFYSVGIGQISSEVPQNLSASRPQDRQFILSSKKLLLSDSGFYLCAWSVRTDFGYTFGSGTRLTVV.

The chain recombines TRBV5-6 with TRBJ2-5; 15 nucleotides line up with TRBD2. Germline CDR1 and CDR2: SGHDT and YYEEEE. This CDR3 is built from 16 residues. Losses at the gene ends were 7 bases for V and 5 bases for J; bases not matched to a gene: 9. The CDR3 here is CASGLAGGPSTETQYF. In nucleotides, the CDR3 is TGTGCCAGCGGACTAGCGGGGGGGCCCAGTACCGAGACCCAGTACTTC.

The chain carries TRBV18 and TRBJ2-5; TRBD2 aligns across 12 bases. There are 19 residues in the CDR3. The V segment lost 0 bases and the J segment 5 bases; nucleotides outside the gene matches: 13. Germline-derived CDR1 and CDR2 are KGHSH and LQKENI. The CDR3 region is CASSPPRTSGVTYLETQYF. The CDR3 DNA reads TGTGCCAGCTCACCACCGAGGACTAGCGGGGTGACGTATTTGGAGACCCAGTACTTC. The variable domain in full, with the rest retrieved from reference TRBV18 and TRBJ2-5, is NAGVMQNPRHLVRRRGQEARLRCSPMKGHSHVYWYRQLPEEGLKFMVYLQKENIIDESGMPKERFSAEFPKEGPSILRIQQVVRGDSAAYFCASSPPRTSGVTYLETQYFGPGTRLLVL.

This sequence joins TRBV2 and TRBJ1-1; D remains unclear. The CDR3 spans 13 residues. CDR1 and CDR2 from the germline V gene are SNHLY and FYNNEI. V was clipped by 7 bases and J by 6 bases, with 15 bases between them. CDR3: CASTRESPAEAFF. In DNA, the CDR3 is TGTGCCAGCACAAGGGAAAGTCCCGCTGAAGCTTTCTTT.

The V call is TRBV10-3, the J call TRBJ1-1; the D is unclear. Germline V CDR1 and CDR2: ENHRY, SYGVKD. Trimming took 8 bases from V and 8 from J, leaving 18 bases between them. This CDR3 is 13 amino acids long. CDR3 amino acids: CAIGPREVGEAFF. In nucleotides, the CDR3 is TGTGCCATCGGTCCAAGGGAGGTGGGCGAAGCTTTCTTT.

A few counts support this clone. The chain joins TRBV15 to TRBJ1-2, with unresolved D. This CDR3 comprises 15 residues. Trimming shortened V by 6 bases and J by 4 bases, and 18 bases separated the two germline ends. Germline CDR1 reads LNHNV; CDR2 reads YYDKDF (reference sequence). The CDR3 nucleotides read TGTGCCACCAGACCCGGTGAAATGGTGTTCTATGGCTACACCTTC. As protein: CATRPGEMVFYGYTF.

Remarks on this clone: The germline gene is not matched at one end of the junction; a read error may be the cause. This chain joins TRBV7-7 and TRBJ2-1; D is ambiguous. Germline CDR1 SSHAT, CDR2 FNYEAQ (reference sequence). There are 14 residues in the CDR3. CDR3 sequence reads: CASSLSGPGNEQFF. CDR3 DNA: TGTGCTAGCAGCTTAAGTGGACCCGGGAATGAGCAGTTCTTC.

The chain recombines TRBV9 with TRBJ1-4; the D is unclear. This CDR3 is built from 13 residues. With 0 bases removed from V and 13 bases from J, the gap between germline ends came to 13 bases. Per germline, CDR1 SGDLS and CDR2 YYNGEE. The CDR3, as DNA: TGTGCCAGCAGCGTAGAGGGCAGCGGAGGACTGTTTTTT. Encoded protein: CASSVEGSGGLFF.